This T cell receptor (beta chain) was retrieved from a study of pediatric ulcerative colitis. To note about this clone: Its cognate antigen is unknown.

The rectum was sampled with one to two pinch biopsies at colonoscopy. This was a survey-level run. This table comes from immunoSEQ multiplex PCR, and its TCRdb copy is limited to in-frame clones, with some not included. This table holds tens of thousands of clones, 60% to 75% found once. General study results and limits: Ulcerative colitis patients shared more blood-rectal clones than controls. Rectal pinch biopsies may have included blood-derived T cells, especially in patients with overt colitis.

Per the germline V gene, CDR1 is SGHDT and CDR2 is YYEEEE. Deletions cut 5 bases from V and 4 bases from J, with 13 bases between. The CDR3 spans 14 residues. The sequenced material came from gut tissue. The V call is TRBV5-6, the J call TRBJ1-5, with D perhaps TRBD1 (6 bases). This TCR was recovered from a boy aged 5-17 years with moderate ulcerative colitis. The CDR3 region has the DNA TGTGCCAGCAGTTACAGGGTCGGAAATCAGCCCCAGCATTTT. Amino acid sequence: CASSYRVGNQPQHF.